This passage covers 23 T cell receptor beta chains from one sample sequenced in a study of Ad26.COV2.S vaccination and SARS-CoV-2 variants. The assay was immunoSEQ multiplex PCR, and TCRdb's table has in-frame clones only and misses some. The table has about 440,000 clones, around 90% seen once. Treatment given: about 20 received Ad26.COV2.S at low or high dose, single or two shots; several received placebo; per-sample allocation not given. All samples were drawn on day 63, counting from the first vaccine or placebo injection. The source was peripheral blood, collected in a trial of Ad26.COV2.S vaccine versus placebo. The receptors were sampled from a person aged 18 to 59 who received the Ad26.COV2.S COVID-19 vaccine or a placebo.

The rearrangement uses TRBV28 and TRBJ1-4; possible D gene TRBD1, 6 bases. The V and J ends lost 6 bases and 5 bases respectively, with 16 bases between them. Germline values: CDR1 MDHEN, CDR2 SYDVKM. The CDR3 covers 15 residues. CDR3 nucleotide sequence: TGTGCCAGCAGCCCCCTAGGGAGGGGGAATGAAAAACTGTTTTTT. Residues: CASSPLGRGNEKLFF. Filled out from reference TRBV28 and TRBJ1-4, the complete variable domain reads DVKVTQSSRYLVKRTGEKVFLECVQDMDHENMFWYRQDPGLGLRLIYFSYDVKMKEKGDIPEGYSVSREKKERFSLILESASTNQTSMYLCASSPLGRGNEKLFFGSGTQLSVL.

The chain has TRBV7-6 and TRBJ2-3, with D possibly matching TRBD2 (6 bases). The ends were cut back, 1 base at V and 0 bases at J, with 14 bases in the middle. Germline V lookup: CDR1 SGHVS, CDR2 FNYEAQ. The CDR3 consists of 17 residues. This CDR3 reads CASSLESREPSTDTQYF. CDR3 nucleotides: TGTGCCAGCAGCTTAGAGTCGCGGGAACCTAGCACAGATACGCAGTATTTT.

The count of this clone is one. J is TRBJ2-3 and V is TRBV5-8, with 8 bases matching TRBD1. This CDR3 comprises 16 residues. V shed 0 bases, J shed 1 base, and the junction held 4 bases outside the gene matches. The germline gives CDR1 SGHTS, CDR2 YDEGEE. CDR3 region: CASSLALGQGTDTQYF. The CDR3, as DNA: TGTGCCAGCAGCTTGGCCCTGGGACAGGGCACAGATACGCAGTATTTT.

The gene calls are TRBV29-1 and TRBJ1-2, with 10 bases that match TRBD1. In germline, CDR1 is SQVTM, CDR2 ANQGSEA. CDR3 length equals 13 residues. Unmatched junction bases numbered 5, after V lost 7 bases and J lost 3 bases. In DNA, the CDR3 is TGCAGCGCTGGACAGGGGGTAGACTATGGCTACACCTTC. Its protein product is CSAGQGVDYGYTF.

The V and J genes are TRBV2 and TRBJ1-5; tentatively, D is TRBD1 (5 bases). Germline loops: CDR1 SNHLY, CDR2 FYNNEI. This CDR3 spans 14 amino acids. V was shortened by 6 bases and J by 4 bases, with 13 bases between the two germline ends. CDR3 protein: CASSPGLENQPQHF. CDR3 DNA sequence: TGTGCCAGCAGCCCAGGGTTAGAGAATCAGCCCCAGCATTTT.

This sequence joins TRBV24-1 and TRBJ2-5; perhaps TRBD1 as D (6 bases). This CDR3 is 16 amino acids long. Germline V lookup: CDR1 KGHDR, CDR2 SFDVKD. Trimming left V 5 bases short and J 3 bases short, with 18 bases between. The CDR3 here is CATSAPIGDTEETQYF. In DNA form, the CDR3 reads TGTGCCACCAGTGCTCCCATAGGGGACACCGAAGAGACCCAGTACTTC.

The chain links TRBV7-2 to TRBJ2-1; D remains ambiguous. Germline assignment: CDR1 SGHTA and CDR2 FQGNSA. The CDR3 is 14 residues long. The ends were cut back, 1 base at V and 10 bases at J, with 14 bases in the middle. Here the CDR3 reads CASSLVGPLREQFF. The DNA for the CDR3 is TGTGCCAGCAGCTTAGTTGGGCCCCTGAGGGAGCAGTTCTTC.

The chain joins TRBV2 to TRBJ2-7; 7 bases match TRBD1. The V segment lost 6 bases and the J segment 5 bases; nucleotides outside the gene matches: 10. Germline V gene lookup returns CDR1 SNHLY and CDR2 FYNNEI. The CDR3 has 14 amino acids. The DNA of the CDR3 is TGTGCCAGCAGGGAACAGGGGCCCTCGGACGAGCAGTACTTC. Amino acid sequence: CASREQGPSDEQYF.

V is TRBV2 and J is TRBJ2-5, with 10 nucleotides matching TRBD2. V gave up 2 bases and J gave up 5 bases; unmatched junction bases: 11. CDR1 SNHLY and CDR2 FYNNEI come from the germline V gene. The CDR3 loop spans 17 amino acids. CDR3 region: CASSENPTLAGSETQYF. The CDR3 coding sequence is TGTGCCAGCAGTGAAAACCCCACACTAGCGGGAAGCGAGACCCAGTACTTC.

This chain links TRBV9 with TRBJ2-1, with D perhaps assigned TRBD1 or TRBD2 (5 bases each). CDR3 length equals 12 residues. Germline values: CDR1 SGDLS, CDR2 YYNGEE. V was pared by 2 bases and J by 10 bases, with 10 bases between. The chain's CDR3 is CASSVHEGEQFF. The CDR3 bases are TGTGCCAGCAGCGTCCACGAGGGGGAGCAGTTCTTC.

This rearrangement joins TRBV6-2 or TRBV6-3 to TRBJ1-3; D is ambiguous. The germline gives CDR1 MNHEY, CDR2 SVGEGT. Trimming left V 6 bases short and J 3 bases short, with 18 bases between. The CDR3 runs 16 residues. CDR3 protein: CASSLGSAGYGNTIYF. The CDR3 DNA reads TGTGCCAGCAGCCTCGGGTCGGCTGGGTATGGAAACACCATATATTTT.

This clone was counted a single time. Different DNA sequences within this sample yield the same CDR3. The CDR3 coding sequence is TGTGCCAGCAGTTACAGATCCTACGAGCAGTACTTC. This encodes CASSYRSYEQYF. J is TRBJ2-7 and V is TRBV6-2 or TRBV6-3; D remains unclear. The CDR3 consists of 12 residues. Trimming took off 2 bases at V and 1 base at J, with 3 bases between the two ends. The germline V gene encodes CDR1 MNHEY and CDR2 SVGEGT.

The V call is TRBV4-1, the J call TRBJ2-4; TRBD1 aligns across 9 bases. CDR3 length: 14 amino acids. Germline CDR1 and CDR2: MGHRA and YSYEKL. J was trimmed by 6 bases and V by 5 bases; bases with no gene match: 5. CDR3 residues: CASSSTGQGNIQYF. DNA for the CDR3: TGCGCCAGCAGCTCGACGGGACAGGGAAACATTCAGTACTTC.

This clone has only one observation. The J gene is TRBJ2-1, the V gene TRBV19; D uncertain. Looked up from germline, CDR1 is LNHDA and CDR2 is SQIVND (reference sequence). Trimming left V 1 base short and J 7 bases short, with 8 bases between. The CDR3 length is 13 residues. CDR3 DNA sequence: TGTGCCAGTAGTATAGGGCGTGTAAATGAGCAGTTCTTC. Translating gives CASSIGRVNEQFF.

This chain links TRBV7-8 with TRBJ1-5, with 7 bases matching TRBD1. Germline CDR1 is SGHVS and CDR2 is FQNEAQ. Trimming at V came to 5 bases and at J to 0 bases, leaving 4 bases not matched to a gene. The CDR3 is 15 amino acids. As DNA, the CDR3 is TGTGCCAGCAGCATTGGGACAGTTAGCAATCAGCCCCAGCATTTT. Translated, it gives CASSIGTVSNQPQHF.

The chain links TRBV20-1 to TRBJ2-1, with 7 nucleotides matching TRBD1. Per the germline V gene, CDR1 is DFQATT and CDR2 is SNEGSKA (reference sequence). The trim removed 3 bases at V and 3 bases at J, leaving 8 bases unmatched. This CDR3 region has 15 residues. CDR3 coding DNA: TGCAGTGCTAGTCCTACAGGGGCGTTCTACAATGAGCAGTTCTTC. Protein product: CSASPTGAFYNEQFF.

This chain uses TRBV6-5 with TRBJ2-3; the match to TRBD2 covers 7 bases. The germline CDR1 and CDR2 sequences are MNHEY and SVGAGI. CDR3 length: 14 amino acids. V shed 5 bases, J shed 0 bases, and the junction held 2 bases outside the gene matches. Here the CDR3 reads CASSQRDSTDTQYF. DNA for the CDR3: TGTGCCAGCAGTCAGCGGGACAGCACAGATACGCAGTATTTT.

V usage is TRBV7-9 and J usage is TRBJ2-7; 15 nucleotides align to TRBD2. Looked up from germline, CDR1 is SEHNR and CDR2 is FQNEAQ (reference sequence). The CDR3 sequence is 17 residues long. Losses at the gene ends were 5 bases for V and 4 bases for J; bases not matched to a gene: 9. The DNA of the CDR3 is TGTGCCAGCAGCGGGACTAGCGGGAGGTTTATTGGGTACGAGCAGTACTTC. Its translation is CASSGTSGRFIGYEQYF.

V usage is TRBV29-1 and J usage is TRBJ2-5; no reliable D call. From germline, CDR1 is SQVTM and CDR2 ANQGSEA. The V end was cut by 3 bases, the J end by 1 base, with 6 bases between. This CDR3 is built from 12 residues. CDR3: CSVDRIQETQYF. The CDR3 DNA sequence: TGCAGCGTTGACAGAATCCAAGAGACCCAGTACTTC.

The chain joins TRBV27 to TRBJ2-3; 9 bases match TRBD2. From germline, CDR1 is MNHEY and CDR2 SMNVEV (reference sequence). After removal of 7 bases from V and 1 base from J, the junction contained 3 bases not matched to a gene. The CDR3 has 14 amino acids. The CDR3 DNA reads TGTGCCAGCATGGCTAGCGGGGGCACAGATACGCAGTATTTT. Amino acids: CASMASGGTDTQYF.

This clone was recorded once. The chain carries TRBV9 and TRBJ2-1, with 7 nucleotides matching TRBD2. In germline, CDR1 is SGDLS, CDR2 YYNGEE. This CDR3 has 15 amino acids. V dropped 0 bases and J dropped 5; count of bases not matched to a gene: 5. The CDR3 DNA reads TGTGCCAGCAGCGTAGGTGGGAGGGCCCACAATGAGCAGTTCTTC. Amino acid sequence: CASSVGGRAHNEQFF.

This clone was picked up a small number of times. CDR3 DNA sequence: TGTGCCTGGAGTGAGAGGGGCGAGGAAGCTTTCTTT. Translating it yields CAWSERGEEAFF. V and J are TRBV30 and TRBJ1-1; tentatively, D is TRBD1 (5 bases). The CDR3 has 12 amino acids. Germline V gene lookup returns CDR1 GTSNPN and CDR2 SVGIG (reference sequence). V was shortened by 1 base and J by 8 bases, with 11 bases between the two germline ends.

The chain has TRBV7-2 and TRBJ2-2; maybe TRBD2 (5 bases). CDR1 SGHTA and CDR2 FQGNSA come from the germline V gene. Trimming pared 5 bases from V and 8 bases from J, leaving 15 bases between. The CDR3 length is 14 residues. The CDR3 DNA is TGTGCCAGCAGCGGAGGATTGGGGTGGGGGGAGCTGTTTTTT. Its translation is CASSGGLGWGELFF.